The 13 T cell receptor beta chains given below trace back to one sample, sequenced in a study of cytomegalovirus exposure and HLA in healthy donors. Both 60 Vbeta primers and 13 Jbeta primers went into the PCR. Data came from immunoSEQ multiplex PCR; TCRdb stores just in-frame clones and leaves some out. The sample records about 190,000 clones, approximately 80% being singletons. The sample comprised PBMCs. The receptors shown here come from a woman aged 45-65 years in good health and CMV-seropositive.

The gene calls are TRBV19 and TRBJ2-1; D may be TRBD2 (5 bases). The V gene's germline CDR1 is LNHDA and CDR2 SQIVND (reference sequence). This CDR3 contains 15 residues. The V end was cut by 5 bases, the J end by 4 bases, with 15 bases between. The CDR3 sequence: CASSPSSLGYNEQFF. The CDR3 DNA is TGTGCCAGTAGTCCCTCTAGCCTGGGGTACAATGAGCAGTTCTTC.

The CDR3 protein is CASSLGLAGQLNEQFF. DNA of the CDR3: TGTGCCAGCAGCTTAGGGCTAGCGGGACAACTCAATGAGCAGTTCTTC. The V call is TRBV13, the J call TRBJ2-1; 9 nucleotides match TRBD2. Looked up from germline, CDR1 is PRHDT and CDR2 is FYEKMQ (reference sequence). The CDR3 loop spans 16 amino acids. Germline trimming cut 0 bases from V and 6 bases from J; bases unmatched to any gene: 6.

V usage is TRBV9 and J usage is TRBJ1-4, with 7 nucleotides matching TRBD1. Germline CDR1 and CDR2: SGDLS and YYNGEE. CDR3 length: 13 residues. Trimming took 3 bases from V and 5 from J; bases not matched to a gene: 1. The CDR3 nucleotides read TGTGCCAGCAGCGCGACAGGGAATGAAAAACTGTTTTTT. This codes for CASSATGNEKLFF.

This clone was detected a few times. This sequence joins TRBV11-1 and TRBJ2-3; 8 bases are shared with TRBD2. Germline lookup yields CDR1 SGHAT and CDR2 FQDESV (reference sequence). Germline trimming cut 4 bases from V and 8 bases from J; bases unmatched to any gene: 17. The CDR3 has 17 residues. The CDR3 DNA is TGTGCCAGCAGCTGGGATTCAGGGGCCGGGAGCGGGGGTACGCAGTATTTT. Translation gives CASSWDSGAGSGGTQYF. Supplemented by reference TRBV11-1 and TRBJ2-3, the full variable domain reads EAEVAQSPRYKITEKSQAVAFWCDPISGHATLYWYRQILGQGPELLVQFQDESVVDDSQLPKDRFSAERLKGVDSTLKIQPAELGDSAMYLCASSWDSGAGSGGTQYFGPGTRLTVL.

V usage is TRBV10-3 and J usage is TRBJ1-3; D not resolved. CDR3 length: 13 residues. The germline CDR1 and CDR2 sequences are ENHRY and SYGVKD. V was pared by 3 bases and J by 0 bases, with 3 bases between. The CDR3 here is CAISDSSGNTIYF. CDR3 nucleotide sequence: TGTGCCATCAGTGACAGCTCTGGAAACACCATATATTTT.

V usage is TRBV5-6 and J usage is TRBJ2-2; D call uncertain. Between the trimmed V and J ends, which lost 5 bases and 1 base, there was a span of 15 bases. Germline loops: CDR1 SGHDT, CDR2 YYEEEE. The CDR3 extends over 16 amino acids. CDR3 in DNA: TGTGCCAGCAGATCCGTTCGACAAAAGAACACCGGGGAGCTGTTTTTT. Protein sequence: CASRSVRQKNTGELFF.

V usage is TRBV19 and J usage is TRBJ2-1, with D uncertain. Germline CDR1 is LNHDA and CDR2 is SQIVND (reference sequence). The V end lost 8 bases, the J end lost 0 bases, and 14 bases lay between the germline ends. The CDR3 extends over 15 amino acids. CDR3 loop: CASGLRLASYNEQFF. In DNA, the CDR3 is TGTGCCAGTGGCCTGAGACTGGCCTCCTACAATGAGCAGTTCTTC.

The chain has TRBV19 and TRBJ2-5; 12 bases align to TRBD2. TRBJ2-7 matches the DNA end more closely, so the J call is doubtful. Germline V gene data show CDR1 as LNHDA and CDR2 as SQIVND (reference sequence). This CDR3 is built from 16 residues. The CDR3: CASSVEWTSGVYEQYF. The CDR3 nucleotides read TGTGCCAGTAGCGTGGAATGGACTAGCGGGGTCTACGAGCAGTACTTC.

The chain employs TRBV5-4 and TRBJ2-5; D is possibly TRBD1 (6 bases). The CDR3 has 14 residues. Looked up from germline, CDR1 is SGHNT and CDR2 is YYREEE (reference sequence). V was shortened by 4 bases and J by 6 bases, with 16 bases between the two germline ends. As DNA, the CDR3 is TGTGCCAGCAGCGAGAACAGGGAACCAAAGACCCAGTACTTC. This translates into CASSENREPKTQYF.

The rearrangement joins TRBV2 to TRBJ2-2; D is possibly TRBD1 (5 bases). Germline V gene data show CDR1 as SNHLY and CDR2 as FYNNEI. V was pared by 10 bases and J by 1 base, with 16 bases between. The length of the CDR3 is 15 residues. In DNA form, the CDR3 reads TGTGCCACCGGGTGGTGGACAAAGAACACCGGGGAGCTGTTTTTT. It encodes CATGWWTKNTGELFF.

In nucleotides, the CDR3 is TGTGCCAGCAGCGGAGGGTTCGGCACTGAAGCTTTCTTT. This translates into CASSGGFGTEAFF. The rearrangement uses TRBV9 and TRBJ1-1, with D uncertain. The V and J ends lost 3 bases and 4 bases respectively, with 10 bases between them. The CDR3 totals 13 residues. Germline CDR1 reads SGDLS; CDR2 reads YYNGEE.

The chain recombines TRBV27 with TRBJ2-2; possibly TRBD1 for D (5 bases). Trimming removed 6 bases from V and 1 base from J, with 9 bases in between. There are 14 residues in the CDR3. From germline, CDR1 is MNHEY and CDR2 SMNVEV (reference sequence). The CDR3 is CASSLQENTGELFF. The CDR3 coding sequence is TGTGCCAGCAGCTTACAGGAGAACACCGGGGAGCTGTTTTTT.

As to this clone: The same CDR3 arises from other DNA sequences in this sample as well. The chain couples TRBV7-8 to TRBJ2-3, with 9 bases matching TRBD1. V was pared by 5 bases and J by 1 base, with 4 bases of the junction left unmatched. There are 15 residues in the CDR3. The V gene's germline CDR1 is SGHVS and CDR2 FQNEAQ. CDR3 loop: CASSQGQGRTDTQYF. The CDR3 DNA sequence: TGTGCCAGCAGCCAGGGACAGGGACGCACAGATACGCAGTATTTT.